The 20 T cell receptor beta chains given below trace back to one sample, sequenced in a study of technical replicates of blood from a few donors. Repertoires were generated with immunoSEQ multiplex PCR, while TCRdb's copy carries only in-frame clones and drops some. Counted here are about 73,000 clones, over 90% occurring once; the ten biggest clones make up 4% to 5%. Source material: PBMCs. The receptors here all came from a human donor in good health. Some clones in this sample may be carry-over from other donors' samples.

The chain carries TRBV6-5 and TRBJ1-3, with 9 bases lining up with TRBD1. Trimming at V came to 4 bases and at J to 7 bases, leaving 8 bases not matched to a gene. CDR1 is MNHEY, CDR2 SVGAGI, per germline. The CDR3 spans 15 residues. CDR3 coding DNA: TGTGCCAGCAGTTTAGGGACAGGGAATAGGAACACCATATATTTT. Amino acids: CASSLGTGNRNTIYF.

The rearrangement links TRBV27 to TRBJ2-7; 7 bases are a match to TRBD2. Germline V gives CDR1 MNHEY, CDR2 SMNVEV (reference sequence). V was clipped by 5 bases and J by 0 bases; unmatched bases: 4. The CDR3 runs 14 residues. The CDR3 nucleotides read TGTGCCAGCAGTCTAGAGCGGGACTCCTACGAGCAGTACTTC. Protein: CASSLERDSYEQYF.

This chain uses TRBV29-1 with TRBJ2-1, with 10 bases fitting TRBD2. The V segment lost 4 bases and the J segment 7 bases; nucleotides outside the gene matches: 4. Germline lookup yields CDR1 SQVTM and CDR2 ANQGSEA. The CDR3 totals 13 residues. The CDR3 DNA reads as TGCAGCGTTGCCCTAGCGGGGGTTAATGAGCAGTTCTTC. This sequence encodes CSVALAGVNEQFF.

The gene calls are TRBV6-5 and TRBJ2-2, with 11 bases matching TRBD1. Germline V CDR1 and CDR2: MNHEY, SVGAGI. CDR3 size: 16 residues. V was pared by 2 bases and J by 9 bases, with 8 bases of the junction left unmatched. The CDR3 DNA reads as TGTGCCAGCAGTTACAGAGGACAGGGGGCGTTTAGGGAGCTGTTTTTT. Translated, it gives CASSYRGQGAFRELFF.

The V call is TRBV6-6, the J call TRBJ1-1, with D tentatively TRBD1 (5 bases). The CDR3 sequence is 15 residues long. Trimming removed 5 bases from V and 4 bases from J, with 17 bases in between. The germline V gene encodes CDR1 MNHNY and CDR2 SVGAGI (reference sequence). This chain's CDR3 is CASSAGGTAGTEAFF. The CDR3 DNA is TGTGCCAGCAGTGCAGGCGGGACGGCGGGCACTGAAGCTTTCTTT.

The rearrangement uses TRBV18 and TRBJ2-3, with 10 bases matching TRBD2. V gave up 6 bases and J gave up 3 bases; unmatched junction bases: 6. From germline, CDR1 is KGHSH and CDR2 LQKENI. The CDR3 runs 15 residues. This chain's CDR3 is CASSDSGGKTDTQYF. Here the CDR3 DNA reads TGTGCCAGCTCCGATAGCGGGGGGAAGACAGATACGCAGTATTTT.

The V and J genes are TRBV5-6 and TRBJ2-1; D remains unclear. In germline, CDR1 is SGHDT, CDR2 YYEEEE. Trimming pared 1 base from V and 5 bases from J, leaving 13 bases between. The CDR3 consists of 15 residues. CDR3 bases: TGTGCCAGCAGCTTGTTTAGAGTAAAACACAATGAGCAGTTCTTC. Translation: CASSLFRVKHNEQFF.

The chain employs TRBV28 and TRBJ2-7; the D gene is possibly TRBD2 (5 bases). Trimming took off 4 bases at V and 12 bases at J, with 13 bases between the two ends. Germline V gene data show CDR1 as MDHEN and CDR2 as SYDVKM. The CDR3 covers 11 residues. The DNA of the CDR3 is TGTGCCAGCAGTTCAAAGAGGGCCACGTACTTC. It is translated as CASSSKRATYF.

The chain combines TRBV4-1 with TRBJ1-2; D gene ambiguous. The CDR3 length is 18 residues. CDR1 and CDR2 (germline): MGHRA, YSYEKL. V was shortened by 2 bases and J by 1 base, with 20 bases between the two germline ends. The CDR3 sequence is CASSQPNRERGNNYGYTF. The CDR3 region has the DNA TGCGCCAGCAGCCAACCCAACCGGGAGAGAGGAAATAACTATGGCTACACCTTC.

V and J are TRBV6-5 and TRBJ2-7; weak D call: TRBD1 (6 bases). This CDR3 comprises 16 residues. The germline V gene encodes CDR1 MNHEY and CDR2 SVGAGI. V dropped 4 bases and J dropped 0 bases, with 16 bases sitting between them. The CDR3 loop is CASSCHDRRFSYEQYF. The CDR3 bases are TGTGCCAGCAGTTGTCACGACAGGAGATTCTCCTACGAGCAGTACTTC.

V usage is TRBV7-9 and J usage is TRBJ2-5, with no clear D. This CDR3 is built from 11 residues. V was clipped by 4 bases and J by 5 bases, with 5 bases between them. Germline V gene data show CDR1 as SEHNR and CDR2 as FQNEAQ (reference sequence). CDR3 nucleotide sequence: TGTGCCAGCAGCTCCCAGGAGACCCAGTACTTC. Translating gives CASSSQETQYF.

The J gene is TRBJ1-5, the V gene TRBV7-2, with D possibly matching TRBD1 (5 bases). V dropped 4 bases and J dropped 11 bases, with 12 bases sitting between them. This CDR3 has 12 residues. Germline loops: CDR1 SGHTA, CDR2 FQGNSA. CDR3 nucleotides: TGTGCCAGCAGCTCACAGGACACAGCCCAGCATTTT. This codes for CASSSQDTAQHF. Together with reference TRBV7-2 and TRBJ1-5, the CDR3 gives the full variable domain: GAGVSQSPSNKVTEKGKDVELRCDPISGHTALYWYRQSLGQGLEFLIYFQGNSAPDKSGLPSDRFSAERTGGSVSTLTIQRTQQEDSAVYLCASSSQDTAQHFGDGTRLSIL.

The rearrangement uses TRBV9 and TRBJ2-5, with 9 nucleotides matching TRBD2. Germline CDR1 reads SGDLS; CDR2 reads YYNGEE. This CDR3 spans 21 amino acids. V was pared by 0 bases and J by 2 bases, with 20 bases of the junction left unmatched. In nucleotides, the CDR3 is TGTGCCAGCAGCGTAGCCCCTCGTCTAGCGGGGCCTTTTAGGGAGCAAGAGACCCAGTACTTC. This codes for CASSVAPRLAGPFREQETQYF. Looking up the rest from reference TRBV9 and TRBJ2-5 gives the full variable domain: DSGVTQTPKHLITATGQRVTLRCSPRSGDLSVYWYQQSLDQGLQFLIQYYNGEERAKGNILERFSAQQFPDLHSELNLSSLELGDSALYFCASSVAPRLAGPFREQETQYFGPGTRLLVL.

The chain couples TRBV4-2 to TRBJ2-7; 11 bases fit TRBD2. The junction had 8 bases not matched to a gene; V was cut back by 3 bases and J by 4 bases. Germline CDR1 LGHNA, CDR2 YNFKEQ. The CDR3 is 16 amino acids. The CDR3 region is CASSHLISGRAYEQYF. The CDR3 nucleotides are TGTGCCAGCAGCCACCTGATTAGCGGGAGGGCGTACGAGCAGTACTTC.

In regard to this clone: Germline and junction disagree at one end, which may indicate a read error. CDR3 region: CASSLSGTVHYGYTF. The CDR3 DNA reads TGTGCCAGCAGTCTATCCGGGACAGTGCACTATGGCTACACCTTC. The chain links TRBV27 to TRBJ1-2; TRBD1 matches 7 bases. Germline V lookup: CDR1 MNHEY, CDR2 SMNVEV (reference sequence). The CDR3 runs 15 residues.

This chain joins TRBV5-4 and TRBJ2-5, with TRBD2 identical over 8 bases. The germline V gene has CDR1 SGHNT and CDR2 YYREEE (reference sequence). With V trimmed by 4 bases and J by 5 bases, 10 bases remained unmatched. The CDR3 totals 15 residues. The CDR3 here is CASSLRRGAGETQYF. CDR3 DNA sequence: TGTGCCAGCAGCCTCAGGCGGGGGGCCGGGGAGACCCAGTACTTC.

This chain connects TRBV9 to TRBJ2-5; D perhaps matches TRBD2 (5 bases). CDR3 size: 14 residues. V lost 0 bases, J lost 1 base, and 7 bases lay in between. Germline CDR1 and CDR2: SGDLS and YYNGEE. CDR3 DNA: TGTGCCAGCAGCGTAGCAAGCGGCCAAGAGACCCAGTACTTC. Residues: CASSVASGQETQYF.

This rearrangement joins TRBV19 to TRBJ2-6, with 8 bases matching TRBD1. There are 17 residues in the CDR3. Trimming removed 7 bases from V and 1 base from J; junction bases left unmatched: 9. Per the germline V gene, CDR1 is LNHDA and CDR2 is SQIVND (reference sequence). The CDR3 spells CASTSGTGESGANVLTF. In nucleotides, the CDR3 is TGTGCCAGTACCTCCGGGACAGGAGAATCTGGGGCCAACGTCCTGACTTTC.

The chain is built from TRBV5-1 and TRBJ2-1, with a possible D match to TRBD2 (6 bases). This CDR3 region has 14 residues. The V end was cut by 4 bases, the J end by 10 bases, with 18 bases between. Per the germline V gene, CDR1 is SGHRS and CDR2 is YFSETQ. CDR3 nucleotide sequence: TGCGCCAGCAGCAAAGACAGTAGGGGAGGCGAGCAGTTCTTC. It codes for CASSKDSRGGEQFF.

As concerns this clone: This sample also contains other DNA sequences that code for the same CDR3. The chain recombines TRBV19 with TRBJ1-5, with D unresolved. The V end lost 3 bases, the J end lost 3 bases, and 6 bases lay between the germline ends. The CDR3 consists of 13 residues. CDR1 and CDR2 (germline): LNHDA, SQIVND (reference sequence). The CDR3 bases are TGTGCCAGTAGTATCCAACTCAATCAGCCCCAGCATTTT. It specifies CASSIQLNQPQHF.